This T cell receptor (beta chain) appears in the sequencing data of a study of blood T cell repertoires in COVID-19. V was cut by 3 bases and J by 7 bases, with 10 bases left in between. The CDR3 is made up of 13 amino acids. Some clones are missing from TCRdb's copy, which holds only in-frame ones; the method was immunoSEQ multiplex PCR. Of about 340,000 clones listed, about 90% are singletons. The chain joins TRBV12-3 or TRBV12-4 to TRBJ2-1; D is unclear. The sample consisted of peripheral blood. This sequence originates from a woman between 18 and 30 years old who had recovered from COVID-19. CDR3 DNA sequence: TGTGCCAGCAGTTTCGGGTCTCAAAATGAGCAGTTCTTC. As protein: CASSFGSQNEQFF.